A single sample gave rise to the 28 T cell receptor beta chains below, sequenced in a study of T cell clonotyping in hematopoietic cell transplantation. Sequencing was performed with immunoSEQ multiplex PCR; in TCRdb, only in-frame clones are kept and a portion is missing. The sample lists around 15,000 clones, about nine tenths occurring once. The sample comprised peripheral blood mononuclear cells. The receptor source for this set is a man aged 35 to 55 in good health. Some clones in this sample may be carry-over from other donors' samples.

The chain joins TRBV29-1 to TRBJ2-7; D uncertain. V was trimmed by 2 bases and J by 2 bases, leaving 10 bases between them. The CDR3 totals 13 residues. Germline lookup yields CDR1 SQVTM and CDR2 ANQGSEA. CDR3 in amino acids: CSVEKGGTYEQYF. The CDR3 DNA reads as TGCAGCGTTGAAAAGGGCGGAACCTACGAGCAGTACTTC.

The chain employs TRBV11-3 and TRBJ2-4, with 11 bases lining up with TRBD1. The length of the CDR3 is 16 residues. Trimming removed 5 bases from V and 8 bases from J; junction bases left unmatched: 11. Germline V gives CDR1 SGHNT, CDR2 YENEEA. For the CDR3, the DNA is TGTGCCAGCAGCGTGGGTGGGACAGGGGGAGGGGACATTCAGTACTTC. As protein: CASSVGGTGGGDIQYF.

J is TRBJ1-2 and V is TRBV30; a possible D gene is TRBD1 (5 bases). This CDR3 is 14 amino acids long. Per the germline V gene, CDR1 is GTSNPN and CDR2 is SVGIG (reference sequence). The germline V and J ends were trimmed by 3 bases and 4 bases, with 15 bases remaining between them. This CDR3 is CAWSLTGPLYGYTF. The CDR3, as DNA: TGTGCCTGGAGCCTAACAGGACCTCTCTATGGCTACACCTTC.

The V call is TRBV7-9, the J call TRBJ2-7; 8 bases line up with TRBD2. Looked up from germline, CDR1 is SEHNR and CDR2 is FQNEAQ (reference sequence). The CDR3 consists of 13 residues. The J segment lost 5 bases and the V segment lost 5 bases, leaving 5 bases of the junction unmatched. DNA for the CDR3: TGTGCCAGCAGCGCCGGGGGGGTCGACGAGCAGTACTTC. Its translation: CASSAGGVDEQYF.

The chain recombines TRBV28 with TRBJ1-5; unclear D gene. CDR3 size: 13 residues. Trimming took off 10 bases at V and 7 bases at J, with 17 bases between the two ends. Germline loops: CDR1 MDHEN, CDR2 SYDVKM. CDR3 coding DNA: TGTGCCATACGGGAGGTTGGGAACCAGCCCCAGCATTTT. Translated, it gives CAIREVGNQPQHF. Together with reference TRBV28 and TRBJ1-5, the CDR3 gives the full variable domain: DVKVTQSSRYLVKRTGEKVFLECVQDMDHENMFWYRQDPGLGLRLIYFSYDVKMKEKGDIPEGYSVSREKKERFSLILESASTNQTSMYLCAIREVGNQPQHFGDGTRLSIL.

The genes are TRBV10-3 and TRBJ2-2, with unresolved D. The V gene lost 4 bases and the J gene lost 3 bases, with 3 bases spanning the gap. The germline V gene encodes CDR1 ENHRY and CDR2 SYGVKD. The CDR3 extends over 12 amino acids. This chain's CDR3 is CAISADTGELFF. CDR3 sequence (DNA): TGTGCCATCAGTGCCGACACCGGGGAGCTGTTTTTT.

The chain is built from TRBV9 and TRBJ2-3; 8 nucleotides agree with TRBD1. CDR1 and CDR2 (germline): SGDLS, YYNGEE. This CDR3 has 15 amino acids. The ends lost 4 bases at V and 3 bases at J; junction bases unmatched: 7. CDR3 in DNA: TGTGCCAGCAGCAGCCGGGACAGGTCTACAGATACGCAGTATTTT. This translates into CASSSRDRSTDTQYF. Based on the CDR3 plus reference TRBV9 and TRBJ2-3, the full variable domain is DSGVTQTPKHLITATGQRVTLRCSPRSGDLSVYWYQQSLDQGLQFLIQYYNGEERAKGNILERFSAQQFPDLHSELNLSSLELGDSALYFCASSSRDRSTDTQYFGPGTRLTVL.

The V call is TRBV7-6, the J call TRBJ2-1; possibly TRBD1 or TRBD2 for D (5 bases each). The V gene lost 5 bases and the J gene lost 6 bases, with 17 bases spanning the gap. The CDR3 extends over 15 amino acids. Germline values: CDR1 SGHVS, CDR2 FNYEAQ. This CDR3 is CASSLSHGAGNEQFF. The CDR3 DNA reads TGTGCCAGCAGCCTCTCTCACGGGGCCGGCAATGAGCAGTTCTTC.

Notes on this clone: The same CDR3 is also encoded by other DNA sequences in this sample. The gene calls are TRBV9 and TRBJ2-7; TRBD1 aligns across 9 bases. V shed 4 bases, J shed 6 bases, and the junction held 11 bases outside the gene matches. Looked up from germline, CDR1 is SGDLS and CDR2 is YYNGEE. The CDR3 sequence is 15 residues long. CDR3 in DNA: TGTGCCAGCAGCCGAGACCGGGACAGGGTACGCGAGCAGTACTTC. It yields the protein CASSRDRDRVREQYF. Based on the CDR3 plus reference TRBV9 and TRBJ2-7, the full variable domain is DSGVTQTPKHLITATGQRVTLRCSPRSGDLSVYWYQQSLDQGLQFLIQYYNGEERAKGNILERFSAQQFPDLHSELNLSSLELGDSALYFCASSRDRDRVREQYFGPGTRLTVT.

The chain joins TRBV5-6 to TRBJ2-1; D remains unclear. Germline V gene data show CDR1 as SGHDT and CDR2 as YYEEEE. The CDR3 spans 12 residues. Trimming cost V 4 bases and J 5 bases, with 7 bases left between them. Written as DNA, the CDR3 is TGTGCCAGCAGCACCCACAACAATGAGCAGTTCTTC. This gives the protein CASSTHNNEQFF. Full variable domain (remainder filled in from reference TRBV5-6 and TRBJ2-1): DAGVTQSPTHLIKTRGQQVTLRCSPKSGHDTVSWYQQALGQGPQFIFQYYEEEERQRGNFPDRFSGHQFPNYSSELNVNALLLGDSALYLCASSTHNNEQFFGPGTRLTVL.

The V gene is TRBV7-2, the J gene TRBJ1-5; 8 nucleotides align to TRBD1. CDR3 size: 13 residues. V dropped 5 bases and J dropped 4; count of bases not matched to a gene: 1. Looked up from germline, CDR1 is SGHTA and CDR2 is FQGNSA. CDR3 in DNA: TGTGCCAGCAGCCGACAGGGGAATCAGCCCCAGCATTTT. This encodes CASSRQGNQPQHF. Together with reference TRBV7-2 and TRBJ1-5, the CDR3 gives the full variable domain: GAGVSQSPSNKVTEKGKDVELRCDPISGHTALYWYRQSLGQGLEFLIYFQGNSAPDKSGLPSDRFSAERTGGSVSTLTIQRTQQEDSAVYLCASSRQGNQPQHFGDGTRLSIL.

J is TRBJ2-3 and V is TRBV27, with 14 bases matching TRBD2. The CDR3 runs 18 residues. Germline V lookup: CDR1 MNHEY, CDR2 SMNVEV (reference sequence). Losses at the gene ends were 5 bases for V and 1 base for J; bases not matched to a gene: 8. The CDR3 loop reads CASSRPGLAGVGTDTQYF. CDR3 sequence (DNA): TGTGCCAGCAGTCGACCGGGACTAGCGGGAGTCGGCACAGATACGCAGTATTTT.

Here the CDR3 DNA reads TGCGCCAGCAGCTTATCTGGGGATGAGCAGTTCTTC. This gives the protein CASSLSGDEQFF. The chain employs TRBV5-1 and TRBJ2-1; D uncertain. CDR1 is SGHRS, CDR2 YFSETQ, per germline. This CDR3 comprises 12 residues. Deletions cut 2 bases from V and 8 bases from J, with 8 bases between.

The chain carries TRBV6-1 and TRBJ1-6; 7 bases line up with TRBD1. In germline, CDR1 is MNHNS, CDR2 SASEGT. J was trimmed by 13 bases and V by 6 bases; bases with no gene match: 3. The CDR3 is 11 amino acids. The CDR3 sequence: CASSPTGPLHF. The CDR3, as DNA: TGTGCCAGCAGCCCGACAGGGCCCCTCCACTTT.

This clone was seen just once. The chain uses TRBV4-3 and TRBJ2-7; possibly TRBD1 or TRBD2 for D (5 bases each). This CDR3 has 15 amino acids. Germline CDR1 LGHNA, CDR2 YSLEER. V lost 0 bases and J 3 bases, leaving 12 bases between the germline ends. The CDR3 loop is CASSQDAGTFYEQYF. The DNA for the CDR3 is TGCGCCAGCAGCCAAGATGCAGGGACCTTCTACGAGCAGTACTTC.

V is TRBV6-5 and J is TRBJ2-1; 11 bases line up with TRBD2. The CDR3 is 15 residues long. The junction had 4 bases not matched to a gene; V was cut back by 7 bases and J by 2 bases. CDR1 is MNHEY and CDR2 is SVGAGI in the germline V gene. CDR3 protein: CASTTTSGAYNEQFF. The CDR3 DNA is TGTGCCAGCACCACGACTAGCGGGGCCTACAATGAGCAGTTCTTC.

This sequence joins TRBV2 and TRBJ2-1; maybe TRBD2 (5 bases). Trimming pared 10 bases from V and 9 bases from J, leaving 10 bases between. The CDR3 totals 10 residues. Germline V CDR1 and CDR2: SNHLY, FYNNEI. The chain's CDR3 is CATPGSEQFF. CDR3 coding DNA: TGTGCCACCCCGGGGTCTGAGCAGTTCTTC.

This chain joins TRBV4-3 and TRBJ1-3; a weak D match, TRBD1 (5 bases). The CDR3 has 14 amino acids. Germline CDR1 LGHNA, CDR2 YSLEER. V gave up 0 bases and J gave up 8 bases, with 11 bases separating them. The CDR3 reads CASSQEWRGYTIYF. DNA of the CDR3: TGCGCCAGCAGCCAAGAGTGGAGGGGATACACCATATATTTT.

The chain carries TRBV11-2 and TRBJ1-1; D remains unclear. The CDR3 totals 12 residues. Trimming stripped 5 bases from V and 0 bases from J, with 4 bases between. CDR1 is SGHAT and CDR2 is FQNNGV in the germline V gene. The CDR3 sequence: CASSNMNTEAFF. In DNA, the CDR3 is TGTGCCAGCAGCAACATGAACACTGAAGCTTTCTTT.

The V gene is TRBV4-1, the J gene TRBJ1-1, with 7 bases matching TRBD1. The CDR3 contains 14 residues. The V segment lost 2 bases and the J segment 3 bases; nucleotides outside the gene matches: 3. The germline CDR1 and CDR2 sequences are MGHRA and YSYEKL. The CDR3 DNA follows: TGCGCCAGCAGCCAAAGGACAGGAGACACTGAAGCTTTCTTT. It translates to CASSQRTGDTEAFF.

The chain carries TRBV9 and TRBJ2-2, with D perhaps matching TRBD1 (5 bases). Per the germline V gene, CDR1 is SGDLS and CDR2 is YYNGEE. V gave up 0 bases and J gave up 1 base, with 13 bases separating them. The CDR3 consists of 17 residues. The CDR3 nucleotides read TGTGCCAGCAGCGTAGGCAGGGCATCCATGAACACCGGGGAGCTGTTTTTT. Protein sequence: CASSVGRASMNTGELFF.

The chain combines TRBV6-5 with TRBJ2-7; 10 bases match TRBD2. This CDR3 has 14 residues. Germline assignment: CDR1 MNHEY and CDR2 SVGAGI. V trimming: 6 bases; J trimming: 2 bases; junction bases outside the gene matches: 4. The chain's CDR3 is CASRSGGDTYEQYF. The DNA of the CDR3 is TGTGCCAGCAGGAGCGGGGGGGATACCTACGAGCAGTACTTC.

The V call is TRBV5-5, the J call TRBJ1-4; D uncertain. Germline CDR1 SGHKS, CDR2 YYEKEE (reference sequence). The CDR3 extends over 12 amino acids. V was cut by 4 bases and J by 12 bases, with 13 bases left in between. The CDR3 here is CASSMDLRELFF. In nucleotides, the CDR3 is TGTGCCAGCAGCATGGACTTACGGGAACTGTTTTTT.

V and J are TRBV27 and TRBJ2-2; no firm D call. Trimming cost V 5 bases and J 4 bases, with 23 bases left between them. The CDR3 is 18 residues long. Germline CDR1 is MNHEY and CDR2 is SMNVEV (reference sequence). The CDR3 bases are TGTGCCAGCAGTCCACCAAGGGCCCAAGGTGGGGTCACCGGGGAGCTGTTTTTT. Translated, it gives CASSPPRAQGGVTGELFF.

The CDR3 loop is CSVNGLAYEQYF. The CDR3 bases are TGCAGCGTGAACGGACTAGCCTACGAGCAGTACTTC. The chain carries TRBV29-1 and TRBJ2-7; TRBD2 matches 7 bases. Losses at the gene ends were 6 bases for V and 2 bases for J; bases not matched to a gene: 4. This CDR3 has 12 residues. Germline-derived CDR1 and CDR2 are SQVTM and ANQGSEA.

The table lists this clone with a few counts. This sequence joins TRBV7-2 and TRBJ1-2, with 8 bases matching TRBD1. The CDR3 is made up of 13 amino acids. V lost 5 bases and J lost 7; bases outside the gene matches: 6. CDR1 is SGHTA and CDR2 is FQGNSA in the germline V gene. CDR3 nucleotides: TGTGCCAGCAGCCTTCGACAGGGGACTGGCTACACCTTC. As protein: CASSLRQGTGYTF.

The chain couples TRBV5-6 to TRBJ1-2; D is perhaps TRBD1 (5 bases). Germline CDR1 reads SGHDT; CDR2 reads YYEEEE. Between the trimmed V and J ends, which lost 0 bases and 6 bases, there was a span of 9 bases. This CDR3 is 13 amino acids long. As DNA, the CDR3 is TGTGCCAGCAGCTTGGGGCAGGGACATGGCTACACCTTC. This gives the protein CASSLGQGHGYTF.

The J gene is TRBJ2-3, the V gene TRBV5-1; no reliable D call. The CDR3 spans 12 residues. V lost 4 bases to trimming and J lost 1 base, with 4 bases between them. Germline CDR1 and CDR2: SGHRS and YFSETQ. The CDR3 loop reads CASSPGTDTQYF. CDR3 nucleotide sequence: TGCGCCAGCAGCCCCGGCACAGATACGCAGTATTTT.